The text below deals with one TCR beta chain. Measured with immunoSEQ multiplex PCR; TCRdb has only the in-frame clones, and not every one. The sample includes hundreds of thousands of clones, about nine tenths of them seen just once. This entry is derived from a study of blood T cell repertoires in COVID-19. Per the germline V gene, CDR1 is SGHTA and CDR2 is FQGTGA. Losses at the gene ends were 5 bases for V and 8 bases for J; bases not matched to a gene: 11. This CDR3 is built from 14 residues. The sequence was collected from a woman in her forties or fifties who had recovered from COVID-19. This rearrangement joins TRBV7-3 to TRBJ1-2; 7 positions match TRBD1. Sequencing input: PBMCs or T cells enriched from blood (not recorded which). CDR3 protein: CASSKSQGDNGYTF. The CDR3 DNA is TGTGCCAGCAGCAAGTCCCAGGGGGATAACGGCTACACCTTC.